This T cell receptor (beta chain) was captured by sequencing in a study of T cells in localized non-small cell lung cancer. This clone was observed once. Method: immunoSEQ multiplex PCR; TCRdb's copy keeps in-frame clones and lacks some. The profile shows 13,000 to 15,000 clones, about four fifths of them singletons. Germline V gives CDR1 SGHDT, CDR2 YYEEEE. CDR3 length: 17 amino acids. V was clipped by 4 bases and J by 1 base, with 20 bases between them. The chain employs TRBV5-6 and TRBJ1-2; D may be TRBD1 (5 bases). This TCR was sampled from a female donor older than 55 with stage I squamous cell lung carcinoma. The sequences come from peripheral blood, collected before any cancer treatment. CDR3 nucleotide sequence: TGTGCCAGCAGCGGAATGGGCAGGGACCCCTTTAACTATGGCTACACCTTC. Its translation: CASSGMGRDPFNYGYTF. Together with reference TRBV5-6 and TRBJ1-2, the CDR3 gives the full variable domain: DAGVTQSPTHLIKTRGQQVTLRCSPKSGHDTVSWYQQALGQGPQFIFQYYEEEERQRGNFPDRFSGHQFPNYSSELNVNALLLGDSALYLCASSGMGRDPFNYGYTFGSGTRLTVV.